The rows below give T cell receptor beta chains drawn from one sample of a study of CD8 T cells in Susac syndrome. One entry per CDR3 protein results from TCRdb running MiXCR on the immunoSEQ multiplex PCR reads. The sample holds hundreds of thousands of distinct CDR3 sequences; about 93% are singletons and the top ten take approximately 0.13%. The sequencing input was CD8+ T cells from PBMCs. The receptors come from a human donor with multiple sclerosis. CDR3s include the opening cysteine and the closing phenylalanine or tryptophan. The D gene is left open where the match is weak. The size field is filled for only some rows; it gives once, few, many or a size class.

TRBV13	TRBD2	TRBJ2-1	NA	CASSSTSGKYNEQFF	TGTGCCAGCAGCTCCACTAGCGGGAAATACAATGAGCAGTTCTTC
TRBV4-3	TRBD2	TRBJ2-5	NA	CASSQASGVSETQYF	TGCGCCAGCAGCCAAGCCAGCGGGGTTAGTGAGACCCAGTACTTC
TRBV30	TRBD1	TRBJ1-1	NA	CAWTPGQGNTEAFF	TGTGCCTGGACCCCGGGACAGGGGAACACTGAAGCTTTCTTT
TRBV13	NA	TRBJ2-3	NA	CASEGVVRGTQYF	TGTGCCAGCGAGGGGGTGGTGCGGGGGACGCAGTATTTT
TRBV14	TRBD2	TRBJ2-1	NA	CASSLGTSAYNEQFF	TGTGCCAGCAGCCTAGGGACTAGCGCGTACAATGAGCAGTTCTTC
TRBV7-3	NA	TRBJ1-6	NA	CASSLEAVGSPLHF	TGTGCCAGCAGCTTAGAGGCCGTCGGATCACCCCTCCACTTT
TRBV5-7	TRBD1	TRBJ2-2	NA	CASSSGTELTGELFF	TGTGCCAGCAGCTCCGGGACAGAGTTGACCGGGGAGCTGTTTTTT
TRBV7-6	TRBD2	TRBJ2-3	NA	CASSPRTSGTNTDTQYF	TGTGCCAGCAGCCCACGGACTAGCGGGACCAACACAGATACGCAGTATTTT
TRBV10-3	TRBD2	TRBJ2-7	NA	CAIRPEAGLDYYEQYF	TGTGCCATCAGGCCTGAAGCGGGGCTTGATTACTACGAGCAGTACTTC
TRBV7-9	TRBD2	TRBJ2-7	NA	CASSLGSAGGNAYEQYF	TGTGCCAGCAGCTTAGGGTCAGCGGGAGGAAATGCCTACGAGCAGTACTTC
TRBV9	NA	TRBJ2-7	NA	CASSVGTAGEQYF	TGTGCCAGCAGCGTAGGGACGGCAGGAGAGCAGTACTTC
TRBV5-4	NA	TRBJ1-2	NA	CASSNRIDYGYTF	TGTGCCAGCAGCAACAGGATCGACTATGGCTACACCTTC
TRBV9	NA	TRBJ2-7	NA	CASSVSGDLYEQYF	TGTGCCAGCAGCGTAAGTGGGGACTTGTACGAGCAGTACTTC
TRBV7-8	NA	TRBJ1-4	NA	CASSPPWSLGAANEKLFF	TGTGCCAGCAGCCCGCCATGGAGTTTGGGGGCGGCTAATGAAAAACTGTTTTTT
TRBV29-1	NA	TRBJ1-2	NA	CSVEGDTSYGYTF	TGCAGCGTGGAGGGGGACACCAGCTATGGCTACACCTTC
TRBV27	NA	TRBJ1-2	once	CASSLSAVNYGYTF	TGTGCCAGCAGTTTATCGGCTGTTAACTATGGCTACACCTTC
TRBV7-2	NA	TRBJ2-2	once	CASSLASGREATGELFF	TGTGCCAGCAGCTTAGCGTCCGGCAGGGAGGCCACCGGGGAGCTGTTTTTT
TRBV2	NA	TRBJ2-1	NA	CASSEGDKPFNEQFF	TGTGCCAGCAGTGAAGGGGACAAGCCATTCAATGAGCAGTTCTTC
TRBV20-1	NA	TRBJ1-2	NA	CSARAQGSYGYTF	TGCAGTGCTAGAGCACAGGGAAGCTATGGCTACACCTTC
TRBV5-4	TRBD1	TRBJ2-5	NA	CASSWDRGQETQYF	TGTGCCAGCAGCTGGGACAGGGGGCAAGAGACCCAGTACTTC